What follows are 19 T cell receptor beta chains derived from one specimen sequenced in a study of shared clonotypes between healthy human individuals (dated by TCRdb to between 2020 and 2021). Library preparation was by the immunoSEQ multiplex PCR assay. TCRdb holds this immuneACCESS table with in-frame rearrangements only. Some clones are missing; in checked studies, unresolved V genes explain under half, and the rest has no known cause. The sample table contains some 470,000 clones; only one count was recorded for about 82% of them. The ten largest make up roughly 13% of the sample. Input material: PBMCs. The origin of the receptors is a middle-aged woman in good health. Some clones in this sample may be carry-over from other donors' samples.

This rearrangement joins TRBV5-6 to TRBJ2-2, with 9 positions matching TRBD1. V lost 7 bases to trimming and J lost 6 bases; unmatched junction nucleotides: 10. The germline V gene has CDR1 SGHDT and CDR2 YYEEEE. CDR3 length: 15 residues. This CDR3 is CASAYTGGLAGELFF. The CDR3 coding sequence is TGTGCCAGCGCCTATACAGGGGGCCTTGCCGGGGAGCTGTTTTTT.

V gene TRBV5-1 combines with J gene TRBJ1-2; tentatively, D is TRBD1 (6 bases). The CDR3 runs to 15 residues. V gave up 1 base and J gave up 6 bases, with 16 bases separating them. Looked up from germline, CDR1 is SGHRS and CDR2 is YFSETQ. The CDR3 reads CASSLYRAGEDGYTF. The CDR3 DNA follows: TGCGCCAGCAGCTTGTACAGGGCGGGCGAGGATGGCTACACCTTC.

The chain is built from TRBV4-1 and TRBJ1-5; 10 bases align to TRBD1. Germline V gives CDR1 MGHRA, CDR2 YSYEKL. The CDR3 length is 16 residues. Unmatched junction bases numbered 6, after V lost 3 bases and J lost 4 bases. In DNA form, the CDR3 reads TGCGCCAGCAGCCAGGAGACAGGGGGCCCTAATCAGCCCCAGCATTTT. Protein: CASSQETGGPNQPQHF.

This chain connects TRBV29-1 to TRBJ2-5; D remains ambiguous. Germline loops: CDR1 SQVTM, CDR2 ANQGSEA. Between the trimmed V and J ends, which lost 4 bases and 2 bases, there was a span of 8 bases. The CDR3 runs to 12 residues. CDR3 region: CSVGQLQETQYF. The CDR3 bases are TGCAGCGTTGGGCAGCTACAAGAGACCCAGTACTTC.

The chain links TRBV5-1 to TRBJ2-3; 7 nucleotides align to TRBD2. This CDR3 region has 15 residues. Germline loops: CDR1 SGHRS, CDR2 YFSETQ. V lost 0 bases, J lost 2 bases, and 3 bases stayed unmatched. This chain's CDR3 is CASSLVAGSTDTQYF. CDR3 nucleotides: TGCGCCAGCAGCTTGGTAGCGGGCTCCACAGATACGCAGTATTTT.

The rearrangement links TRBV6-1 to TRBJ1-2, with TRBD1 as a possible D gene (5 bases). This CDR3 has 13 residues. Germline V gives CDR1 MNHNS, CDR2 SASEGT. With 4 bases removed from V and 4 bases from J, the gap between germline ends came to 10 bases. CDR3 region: CASSAGGSYGYTF. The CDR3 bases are TGTGCCAGCAGTGCTGGGGGGTCCTATGGCTACACCTTC.

The CDR3 loop is CASSLSPHSVYQETQYF. CDR3 nucleotide sequence: TGTGCCAGCAGTTTATCCCCCCACAGCGTGTACCAAGAGACCCAGTACTTC. This chain connects TRBV27 to TRBJ2-5, with D unclear. The CDR3 runs to 17 residues. Trimming left V 0 bases short and J 0 bases short, with 14 bases between. Germline assignment: CDR1 MNHEY and CDR2 SMNVEV (reference sequence).

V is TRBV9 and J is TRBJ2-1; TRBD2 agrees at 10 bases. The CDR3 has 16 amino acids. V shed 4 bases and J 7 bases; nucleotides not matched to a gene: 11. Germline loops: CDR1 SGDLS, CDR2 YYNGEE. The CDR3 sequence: CASSPKAGGLGNEQFF. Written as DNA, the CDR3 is TGTGCCAGCAGCCCCAAAGCGGGAGGGCTTGGGAATGAGCAGTTCTTC.

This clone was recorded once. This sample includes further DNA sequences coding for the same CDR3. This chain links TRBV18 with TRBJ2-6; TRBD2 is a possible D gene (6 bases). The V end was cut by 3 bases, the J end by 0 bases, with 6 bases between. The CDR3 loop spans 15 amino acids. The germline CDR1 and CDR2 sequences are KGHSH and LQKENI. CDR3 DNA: TGTGCCAGCTCACCGCGGGACTCTGGGGCCAACGTCCTGACTTTC. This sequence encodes CASSPRDSGANVLTF.

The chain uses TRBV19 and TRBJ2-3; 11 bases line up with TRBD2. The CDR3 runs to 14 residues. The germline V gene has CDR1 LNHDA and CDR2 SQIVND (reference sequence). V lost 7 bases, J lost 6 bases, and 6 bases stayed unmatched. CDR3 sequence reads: CASTTSGRSDTQYF. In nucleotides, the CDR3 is TGTGCCAGTACCACTAGCGGGAGATCCGATACGCAGTATTTT.

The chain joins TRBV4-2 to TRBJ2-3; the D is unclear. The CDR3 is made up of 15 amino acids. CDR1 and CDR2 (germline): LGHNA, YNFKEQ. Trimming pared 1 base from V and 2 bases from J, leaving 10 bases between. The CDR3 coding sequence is TGTGCCAGCAGCCAAGTACTATCACCCACAGATACGCAGTATTTT. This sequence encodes CASSQVLSPTDTQYF.

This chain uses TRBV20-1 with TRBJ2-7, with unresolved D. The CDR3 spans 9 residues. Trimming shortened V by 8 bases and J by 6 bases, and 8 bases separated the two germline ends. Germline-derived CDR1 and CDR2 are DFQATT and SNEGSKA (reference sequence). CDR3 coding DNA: TGCAGTCCCCGTAGCGAGCAGTACTTC. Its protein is CSPRSEQYF.

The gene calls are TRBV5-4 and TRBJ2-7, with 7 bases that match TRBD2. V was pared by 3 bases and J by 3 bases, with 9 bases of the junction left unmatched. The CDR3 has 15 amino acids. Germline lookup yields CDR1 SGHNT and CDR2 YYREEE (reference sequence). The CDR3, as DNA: TGTGCCAGCAGCTCGCCTCCCGGGAGGAACTACGAGCAGTACTTC. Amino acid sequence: CASSSPPGRNYEQYF. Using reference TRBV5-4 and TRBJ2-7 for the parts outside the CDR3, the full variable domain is ETGVTQSPTHLIKTRGQQVTLRCSSQSGHNTVSWYQQALGQGPQFIFQYYREEENGRGNFPPRFSGLQFPNYSSELNVNALELDDSALYLCASSSPPGRNYEQYFGPGTRLTVT.

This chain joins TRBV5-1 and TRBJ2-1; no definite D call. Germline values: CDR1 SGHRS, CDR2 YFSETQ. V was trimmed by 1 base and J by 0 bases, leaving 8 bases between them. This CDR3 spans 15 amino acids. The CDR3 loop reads CASSLSADSYNEQFF. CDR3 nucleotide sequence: TGCGCCAGCAGCTTGTCGGCGGACTCCTACAATGAGCAGTTCTTC.

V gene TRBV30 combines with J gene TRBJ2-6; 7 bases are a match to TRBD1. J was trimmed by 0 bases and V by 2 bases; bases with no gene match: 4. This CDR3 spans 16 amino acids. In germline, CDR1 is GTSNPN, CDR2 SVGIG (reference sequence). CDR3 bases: TGTGCCTGGAGTTGGACAGGCACCTCTGGGGCCAACGTCCTGACTTTC. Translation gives CAWSWTGTSGANVLTF. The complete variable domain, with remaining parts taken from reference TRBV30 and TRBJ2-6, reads SQTIHQWPATLVQPVGSPLSLECTVEGTSNPNLYWYRQAAGRGLQLLFYSVGIGQISSEVPQNLSASRPQDRQFILSSKKLLLSDSGFYLCAWSWTGTSGANVLTFGAGSRLTVL.

The CDR3 DNA reads as TGCGCCAGCAGCTTTAGGGGTGGGACTGAAGCTTTCTTT. This translates into CASSFRGGTEAFF. This chain links TRBV5-1 with TRBJ1-1; D may be TRBD1 (5 bases). Trimming removed 2 bases from V and 5 bases from J, with 10 bases in between. The CDR3 spans 13 residues. The V gene's germline CDR1 is SGHRS and CDR2 YFSETQ.

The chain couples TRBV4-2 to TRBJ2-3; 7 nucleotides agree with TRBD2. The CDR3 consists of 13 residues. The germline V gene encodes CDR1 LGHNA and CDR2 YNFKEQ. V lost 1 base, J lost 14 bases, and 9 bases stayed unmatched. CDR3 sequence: CASSQASGTQGYF. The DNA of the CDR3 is TGTGCCAGCAGCCAAGCAAGCGGGACCCAGGGGTATTTT.

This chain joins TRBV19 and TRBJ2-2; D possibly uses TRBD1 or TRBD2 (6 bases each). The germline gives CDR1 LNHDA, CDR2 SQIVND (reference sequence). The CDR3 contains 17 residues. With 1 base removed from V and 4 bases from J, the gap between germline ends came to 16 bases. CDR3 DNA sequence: TGTGCCAGTAGTATAGTTCCAGAACAGGGAGGCACCGGGGAGCTGTTTTTT. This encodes CASSIVPEQGGTGELFF.

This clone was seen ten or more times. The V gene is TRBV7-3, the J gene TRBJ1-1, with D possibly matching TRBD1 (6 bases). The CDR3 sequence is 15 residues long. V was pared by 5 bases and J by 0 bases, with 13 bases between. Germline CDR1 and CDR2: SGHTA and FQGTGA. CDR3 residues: CASSPSGGLNTEAFF. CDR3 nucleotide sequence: TGTGCCAGCAGCCCTTCGGGGGGCCTGAACACTGAAGCTTTCTTT. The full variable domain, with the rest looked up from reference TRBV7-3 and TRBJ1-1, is GAGVSQTPSNKVTEKGKYVELRCDPISGHTALYWYRQSLGQGPEFLIYFQGTGAADDSGLPNDRFFAVRPEGSVSTLKIQRTERGDSAVYLCASSPSGGLNTEAFFGQGTRLTVV.